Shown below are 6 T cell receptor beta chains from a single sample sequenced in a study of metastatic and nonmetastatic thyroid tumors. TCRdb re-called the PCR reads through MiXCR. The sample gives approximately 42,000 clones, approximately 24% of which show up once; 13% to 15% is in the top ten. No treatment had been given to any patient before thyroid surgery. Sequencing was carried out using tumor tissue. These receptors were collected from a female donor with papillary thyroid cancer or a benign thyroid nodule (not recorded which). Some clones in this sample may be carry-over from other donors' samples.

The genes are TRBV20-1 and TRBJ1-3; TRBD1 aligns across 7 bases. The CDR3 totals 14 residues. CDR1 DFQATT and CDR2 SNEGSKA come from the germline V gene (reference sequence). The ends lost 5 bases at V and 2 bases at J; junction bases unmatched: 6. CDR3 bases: TGCAGTGCTTCTACGACAGGGACTGGAAACACCATATATTTT. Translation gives CSASTTGTGNTIYF.

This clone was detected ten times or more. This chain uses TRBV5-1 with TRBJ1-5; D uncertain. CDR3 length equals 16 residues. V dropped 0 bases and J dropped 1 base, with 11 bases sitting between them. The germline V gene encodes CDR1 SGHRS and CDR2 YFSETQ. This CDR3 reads CASSLEGGRSNQPQHF. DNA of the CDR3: TGCGCCAGCAGCTTGGAAGGCGGAAGGAGCAATCAGCCCCAGCATTTT.

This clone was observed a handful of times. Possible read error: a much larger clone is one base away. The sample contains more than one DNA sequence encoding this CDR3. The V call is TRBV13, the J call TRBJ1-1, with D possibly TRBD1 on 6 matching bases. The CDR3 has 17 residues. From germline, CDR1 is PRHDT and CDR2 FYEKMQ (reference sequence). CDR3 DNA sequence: TGTGCCAGCAGCCCGTTCCGGGACAAGGGAGTGAACACTGAAGCCTTCTTT. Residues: CASSPFRDKGVNTEAFF.

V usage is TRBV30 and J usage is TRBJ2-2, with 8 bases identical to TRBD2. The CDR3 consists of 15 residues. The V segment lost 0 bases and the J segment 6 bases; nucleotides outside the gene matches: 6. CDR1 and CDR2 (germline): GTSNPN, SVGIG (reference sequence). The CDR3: CAWSVRRGAAGELFF. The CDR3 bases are TGTGCCTGGAGTGTACGGCGGGGGGCAGCCGGGGAGCTGTTTTTT.

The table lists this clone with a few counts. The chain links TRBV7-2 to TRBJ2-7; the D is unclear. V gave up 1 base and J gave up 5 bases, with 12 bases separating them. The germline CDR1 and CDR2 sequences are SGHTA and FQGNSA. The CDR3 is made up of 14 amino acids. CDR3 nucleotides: TGTGCCAGCAGCTTAGGGGGTGGCGTCCACGAGCAGTACTTC. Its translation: CASSLGGGVHEQYF.

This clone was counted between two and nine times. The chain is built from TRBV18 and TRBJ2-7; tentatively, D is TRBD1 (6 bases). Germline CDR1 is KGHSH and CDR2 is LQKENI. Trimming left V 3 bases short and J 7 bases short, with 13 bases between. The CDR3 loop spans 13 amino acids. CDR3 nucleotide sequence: TGTGCCAGCTCACCCAACAGGGTAAGGGAGCAGTACTTC. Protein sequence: CASSPNRVREQYF. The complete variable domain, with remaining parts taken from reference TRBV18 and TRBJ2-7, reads NAGVMQNPRHLVRRRGQEARLRCSPMKGHSHVYWYRQLPEEGLKFMVYLQKENIIDESGMPKERFSAEFPKEGPSILRIQQVVRGDSAAYFCASSPNRVREQYFGPGTRLTVT.